This entry concerns a single T cell receptor (beta chain). Germline assignment: CDR1 LGHDT and CDR2 YNNKEL (reference sequence). The length of the CDR3 is 12 residues. V gave up 2 bases and J gave up 5 bases, with 6 bases separating them. This sample is drawn from a study of blood T cell repertoires in COVID-19. As for the study in general: Nucleic acid was either cDNA or gDNA, and it came from T cells, B-cell-depleted T cells, or PBMCs.

Per the original methods: Amplified reference gene primers provided the basis for estimating nucleated cell counts. Sequenced by immunoSEQ multiplex PCR; TCRdb stores in-frame clones only, minus some. The V and J calls and the clone size are those of that table, but D and trimming were determined from the DNA. The sample lists tens of thousands of clones, more than 75% seen once, with 18% in the top ten. The sequence came from a human donor in a cohort sampled during active COVID-19. The rearrangement uses TRBV3-1 (or the pseudogene TRBV3-2) and TRBJ2-5; D gene uncertain. Input material: peripheral blood. The CDR3 region is CASSQTSETQYF. The CDR3 bases are TGTGCCAGCAGCCAAACTTCGGAGACCCAGTACTTC.